This TCR beta chain stems from a study of OX40 agonist ivuxolimab in advanced cancers. In the study overall: Ivuxolimab was an agonistic, fully human IgG2 monoclonal antibody directed against OX40 (CD134), a costimulatory receptor. The monotherapy dose-escalation portion (N ≈ 57 patients) of the phase I ivuxolimab trial is reported in the paper. Patients were allowed to have had prior anti-PD-1, anti-PD-L1 or anti-CTLA-4 therapy, and approximately 41% of the dose-escalation patients had previously received checkpoint inhibitors. Intravenous ivuxolimab was administered to patients every 2 weeks at six dose levels: 0.01, 0.1, 0.3, 1.5, 3 and 10 mg/kg. In the dose-escalation cohort, 82.7% of patients were male, and the mean age was approximately 60 years with a range of about 20 to 80. The purpose of peripheral TCRbeta sequencing was to test whether ivuxolimab changed TCR sequence diversity and led to clonal T-cell expansion. Of the approximately 50 dose-escalation patients, hepatocellular carcinoma was present in approximately 20, melanoma in around 15, renal cell carcinoma in 9 and head and neck cancer in 9. Partial responses were achieved by three dose-escalation patients, of whom one had hepatocellular carcinoma and two had cutaneous melanoma. The paper's findings and limits, for the study overall: On average, CD8+ T cells showed more expanded clones than CD4+ T cells after ivuxolimab. The antigen specificity of the peripheral T cells that underwent clonal expansion was not determined. At doses of 0.1 to 3.0 mg/kg, clonal expansion of both CD4+ and CD8+ T cells in blood was seen between baseline and week 6. In the 0.1-3.0 mg/kg groups, partial responders had among the lowest normalized peripheral clonal expansion, particularly in CD8+ T cells. Low levels of normalized T-cell clonal expansion were also seen in some nonresponding patients.

With respect to this clone: There is no known antigen for this receptor. It has no much larger one-base neighbor in the sample; base qualities were not kept.

For sequencing of the TCRbeta CDR3 region, genomic DNA was extracted from the sorted cells. The immunoSEQ Assay was used for sequencing of TCRbeta CDR3 regions. TCRdb took over this immuneACCESS table, retaining in-frame rearrangements with V and J assigned. Such tables are incomplete; in checked studies, under half of the missing clones stem from an unresolved V gene, and the remainder is unexplained. In all, the sample holds 60,000 to 70,000 clones, and 88% of those were seen once. 0.27% of the sample is in the top ten clones. From the cysteine up to the phenylalanine, the CDR3 has a length of 14 residues. Only CDR3 DNA remains: 42 bases, in frame from the first base. V sheds 5 bases and J sheds 2 bases, leaving 12 bases between their ends. CDR1 is given as LGHNT and CDR2 as FRNRAP, both from the germline V gene. The trial excluded patients who had a history of autoimmune disease or who were on systemic immunosuppression. Peripheral blood for TCR sequencing was collected from all dose cohorts at baseline, on cycle 4 day 1, and on cycle 7 day 1. The samples were drawn from a first-in-human, open-label, multicenter phase I dose-escalation trial of ivuxolimab. Adults with locally advanced or metastatic head and neck squamous cell, hepatocellular, melanoma or renal cell carcinoma were enrolled in the trial. Before TCR sequencing, CD4+ and CD8+ T cells were separately sorted from peripheral blood.

Source: CD4+ or CD8+ T cells sorted from blood, taken in a trial of the OX40 agonist ivuxolimab. This chain is built from TRBV12-5 and TRBJ2-5, with TRBD1 tentatively as D gene (6 bases match). The sequence was obtained from an adult with an advanced solid tumor such as melanoma, head and neck, liver or kidney cancer. The DNA sequence is as follows: TGTGCTAGTGGTACCCCGGGACATCAAGAGACCCAGTACTTC. This gives the protein CASGTPGHQETQYF.